The 12 T cell receptor beta chains below all came from one sample that was sequenced in a study of graft-versus-host responses after intestinal transplantation. Intraepithelial and lamina propria lymphocytes were freed from processed graft tissue. Assay used: immunoSEQ multiplex PCR; TCRdb lists only in-frame clones, some missing. The sample contains around 37,000 clones, 75% to 90% of which appear only once. The sequences come from ileum tissue, collected approximately 200 days after intestinal transplant. Receptor source: a human patient who received an intestinal transplant, so some T cells may come from the graft donor.

The rearrangement links TRBV5-1 to TRBJ2-2; the D is unclear. V shed 0 bases and J shed 3 bases, with 6 bases lying between them. Looked up from germline, CDR1 is SGHRS and CDR2 is YFSETQ. CDR3 size: 14 residues. CDR3 bases: TGCGCCAGCAGCTTGGGTGGGGACACCGGGGAGCTGTTTTTT. It specifies CASSLGGDTGELFF.

J is TRBJ2-1 and V is TRBV2; D gene ambiguous. Trimming cost V 6 bases and J 1 base, with 13 bases left between them. CDR1 and CDR2 from the germline V gene are SNHLY and FYNNEI. The CDR3 has 15 residues. The CDR3 loop is CASRPHWSSYNEQFF. The CDR3 region has the DNA TGTGCCAGCAGGCCACACTGGAGTTCCTACAATGAGCAGTTCTTC.

This clone was observed once. The genes are TRBV28 and TRBJ2-7, with 7 bases identical to TRBD1. CDR3 length: 13 amino acids. CDR1 and CDR2 from the germline V gene are MDHEN and SYDVKM. V lost 3 bases, J lost 3 bases, and 2 bases stayed unmatched. As DNA, the CDR3 is TGTGCCAGCAGTTTCAGGGGGATCTACGAGCAGTACTTC. Its protein product is CASSFRGIYEQYF.

This clone showed up just a few times. The chain employs TRBV5-1 and TRBJ1-6; the D is unclear. Germline V gives CDR1 SGHRS, CDR2 YFSETQ. Trimming took 2 bases from V and 10 from J, leaving 13 bases between them. This CDR3 comprises 14 residues. The chain's CDR3 is CASSFEGRDSPLHF. Written as DNA, the CDR3 is TGCGCCAGCAGCTTCGAAGGGAGAGACTCACCCCTCCACTTT.

V gene TRBV7-2 combines with J gene TRBJ2-5, with 7 bases identical to TRBD2. Germline assignment: CDR1 SGHTA and CDR2 FQGNSA. The CDR3 is 16 residues long. The V gene end was trimmed by 3 bases and the J gene end by 2 bases; junction bases not matched to a gene: 9. This CDR3 is CASSLFSGLRQETQYF. The CDR3 DNA reads TGTGCCAGCAGCTTGTTTTCGGGACTACGGCAAGAGACCCAGTACTTC.

This chain uses TRBV27 with TRBJ2-7, with 8 bases matching TRBD1. The CDR3 has 15 residues. V lost 5 bases and J lost 0; bases outside the gene matches: 6. CDR1 is MNHEY and CDR2 is SMNVEV in the germline V gene (reference sequence). CDR3 amino acids: CASSEQGANSYEQYF. The CDR3 DNA follows: TGTGCCAGCAGTGAGCAGGGGGCGAACTCCTACGAGCAGTACTTC.

The chain carries TRBV5-4 and TRBJ2-5; 12 nucleotides align to TRBD2. Trimming at V came to 6 bases and at J to 4 bases, leaving 4 bases not matched to a gene. CDR3 size: 14 residues. Germline assignment: CDR1 SGHNT and CDR2 YYREEE (reference sequence). CDR3 region: CASIPGLAGETQYF. The CDR3 DNA reads as TGTGCCAGCATTCCGGGACTAGCGGGAGAGACCCAGTACTTC.

The V and J genes are TRBV11-3 and TRBJ2-1; 7 bases align to TRBD1. The CDR3 loop spans 15 amino acids. V trimming: 1 base; J trimming: 4 bases; junction bases outside the gene matches: 4. CDR1 SGHNT and CDR2 YENEEA come from the germline V gene. Here the CDR3 reads CASSLGVRGYNEQFF. The CDR3 bases are TGTGCCAGCAGCTTAGGGGTCAGGGGGTACAATGAGCAGTTCTTC.

This clone came up a few times. This sample includes further DNA sequences coding for the same CDR3. J is TRBJ1-5 and V is TRBV28, with D unresolved. Trimming removed 6 bases at V and 3 bases at J, with 3 bases between. Germline values: CDR1 MDHEN, CDR2 SYDVKM. CDR3 length: 11 residues. This CDR3 reads CASSLNQPQHF. The CDR3 DNA reads as TGTGCCAGCAGCCTCAATCAGCCCCAGCATTTT.

J is TRBJ2-2 and V is TRBV5-1; D could derive from TRBD1 or TRBD2 (5 bases each). The CDR3 consists of 16 residues. CDR1 and CDR2 (germline): SGHRS, YFSETQ. V was trimmed by 0 bases and J by 4 bases, leaving 13 bases between them. The CDR3 DNA reads TGCGCCAGCAGCTTGGACGGGGCGCTCCCCACCGGGGAGCTGTTTTTT. Its translation: CASSLDGALPTGELFF.

V and J are TRBV6-1 and TRBJ2-7; 7 positions match TRBD1. The germline CDR1 and CDR2 sequences are MNHNS and SASEGT. The CDR3 has 16 amino acids. V was pared by 2 bases and J by 0 bases, with 7 bases of the junction left unmatched. This CDR3 is CASSESLGQTSYEQYF. As DNA, the CDR3 is TGTGCCAGCAGTGAAAGTTTGGGACAGACCTCCTACGAGCAGTACTTC.

This clone was counted a single time. This chain connects TRBV19 to TRBJ2-7, with TRBD2 matching over 9 bases. This CDR3 is built from 15 residues. Germline-derived CDR1 and CDR2 are LNHDA and SQIVND (reference sequence). After removal of 3 bases from V and 5 bases from J, the junction contained 8 bases not matched to a gene. The CDR3 nucleotides read TGTGCCAGTAGTATTCGGTCTAGCGGGGTCCACGAGCAGTACTTC. Its protein is CASSIRSSGVHEQYF. Based on the CDR3 plus reference TRBV19 and TRBJ2-7, the full variable domain is DGGITQSPKYLFRKEGQNVTLSCEQNLNHDAMYWYRQDPGQGLRLIYYSQIVNDFQKGDIAEGYSVSREKKESFPLTVTSAQKNPTAFYLCASSIRSSGVHEQYFGPGTRLTVT.